This T cell receptor beta chain was obtained from a study of T cell responses to AZD1222 COVID-19 vaccine. Study conclusions and caveats: White British donors predominated, females outnumbered males, and clonal diversity was possibly underestimated. Baseline serostatus was positive in only six or seven AZD1222 recipients. No day 14 peak samples; only post-peak repertoires were characterized.

Points on this clone: What it recognizes is unknown.

Using immunoSEQ multiplex PCR, the repertoire was profiled, and TCRdb retains in-frame clones only, with some absent. The table has about 150,000 clones, over 80% seen once. This CDR3 region has 19 residues. CDR1 is MNHEY and CDR2 is SVGEGT in the germline V gene. The trim removed 4 bases at V and 0 bases at J, leaving 11 bases unmatched. The J gene is TRBJ2-2, the V gene TRBV6-2 or TRBV6-3, with 10 bases identical to TRBD2. The input for sequencing was peripheral blood, taken 28 days after the second AZD1222 dose. The receptor was derived from an adult who received the AZD1222 COVID-19 vaccine. The CDR3 is CASSSLAGILDPNTGELFF. CDR3 sequence (DNA): TGTGCCAGCAGTTCACTAGCGGGAATCTTAGACCCGAACACCGGGGAGCTGTTTTTT.